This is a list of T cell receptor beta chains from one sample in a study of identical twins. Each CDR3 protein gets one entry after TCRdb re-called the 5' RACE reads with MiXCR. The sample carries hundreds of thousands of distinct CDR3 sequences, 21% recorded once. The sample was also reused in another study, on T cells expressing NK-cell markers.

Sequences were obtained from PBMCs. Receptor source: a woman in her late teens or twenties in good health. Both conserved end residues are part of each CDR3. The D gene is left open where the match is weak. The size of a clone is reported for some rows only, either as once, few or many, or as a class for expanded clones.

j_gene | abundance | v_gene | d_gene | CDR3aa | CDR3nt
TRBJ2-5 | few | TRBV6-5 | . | CASSLFRSTGQETQYF | TGTGCCAGCAGTTTGTTTCGATCTACGGGGCAAGAGACCCAGTACTTC
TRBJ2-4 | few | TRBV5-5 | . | CASSLSGEAENIQYF | TGTGCCAGCAGTTTGTCAGGGGAGGCCGAAAACATTCAGTACTTC
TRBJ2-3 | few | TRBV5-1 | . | CASSSQGVRGDTQYF | TGCGCCAGCAGCTCCCAGGGAGTGCGCGGAGATACGCAGTATTTT
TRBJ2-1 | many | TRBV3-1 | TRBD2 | CASSHTLGGRAGNEQFF | TGTGCCAGCAGCCATACTCTCGGCGGGAGGGCTGGTAATGAGCAGTTCTTC
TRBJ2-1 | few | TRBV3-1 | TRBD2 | CASSLNSGNNEQFF | TGTGCCAGCAGCCTTAATAGCGGGAACAATGAGCAGTTCTTC
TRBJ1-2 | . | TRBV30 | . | CAWSVLRSYGYTF | TGTGCCTGGAGTGTACTTAGGAGTTATGGCTACACCTTC
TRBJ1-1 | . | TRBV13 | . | CASRQPNTEAFF | TGTGCCAGCAGGCAGCCGAACACTGAAGCTTTCTTT
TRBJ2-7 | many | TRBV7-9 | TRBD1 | CASSEDRGPYEQYF | TGTGCCAGCAGCGAAGACAGGGGGCCCTACGAGCAGTACTTC
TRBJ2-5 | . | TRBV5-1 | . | CASSFLGQIQETQYF | TGCGCCAGCAGCTTCCTTGGACAGATTCAAGAGACCCAGTACTTC
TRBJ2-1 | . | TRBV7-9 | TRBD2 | CASSQIGLAGSYNEQFF | TGTGCCAGCAGCCAAATCGGACTAGCGGGGTCCTACAATGAGCAGTTCTTC
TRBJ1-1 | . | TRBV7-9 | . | CASSRTTPGEAFF | TGTGCCAGCAGTCGCACGACTCCCGGAGAAGCTTTCTTT
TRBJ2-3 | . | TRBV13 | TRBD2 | CASSPTSSGGATDTQYF | TGTGCCAGCAGCCCTACCTCTAGCGGGGGGGCGACAGATACGCAGTATTTT
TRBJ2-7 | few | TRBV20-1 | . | CSAWTRLDEQYF | TGCAGTGCTTGGACCCGACTGGACGAGCAGTACTTC
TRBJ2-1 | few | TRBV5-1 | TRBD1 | CASSPGTGDEQFF | TGCGCCAGCAGCCCCGGGACAGGGGACGAGCAGTTCTTC
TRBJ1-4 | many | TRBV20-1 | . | CSVQERDEKLFF | TGCAGTGTGCAGGAGAGGGATGAAAAACTGTTTTTT
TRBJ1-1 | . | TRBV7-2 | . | CASRLRGNTEAFF | TGTGCCAGCCGCTTACGCGGGAACACTGAAGCTTTCTTT
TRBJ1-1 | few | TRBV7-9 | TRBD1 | CASTSGGNTEAFF | TGTGCCAGCACCTCAGGGGGAAACACTGAAGCTTTCTTT
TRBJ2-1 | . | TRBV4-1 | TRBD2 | CASSQGAQGTSGGWSSYNEQFF | TGCGCCAGCAGCCAAGGTGCGCAGGGAACTAGCGGGGGGTGGAGCTCCTACAATGAGCAGTTCTTC
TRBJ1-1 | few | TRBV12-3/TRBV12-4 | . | CASSLEWEMNTEAFF | TGTGCCAGCAGTTTAGAGTGGGAAATGAACACTGAAGCTTTCTTT
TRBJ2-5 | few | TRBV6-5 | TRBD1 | CASSYSMGQGVTQYF | TGTGCCAGCAGTTACTCGATGGGACAGGGTGTGACCCAGTACTTC
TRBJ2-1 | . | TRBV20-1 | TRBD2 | CSARGLVAHEQFF | TGCAGTGCCAGGGGACTAGTTGCCCATGAGCAGTTCTTC